These 8 T cell receptor beta chains share one sample of origin, sequenced in a study of radiation and T cells in renal cell carcinoma. Time point of the sample: baseline pretreatment blood. Regarding treatment: 15 Gy SBRT to primary tumor, nephrectomy 4 weeks later. Sequencing used immunoSEQ multiplex PCR; TCRdb keeps in-frame clones, though not all of them. The data contain 130,000 or so clones, roughly 85% of them singletons. This sample comprised blood, obtained from a patient whose treatment included radiotherapy and nephrectomy. Receptor source: a woman between 45 and 60 years old with renal cell carcinoma.

A word on this clone: This CDR3 is also generated by other DNA sequences in the sample. The rearrangement links TRBV7-9 to TRBJ2-7; 9 nucleotides agree with TRBD1. CDR3 length: 14 residues. V shed 4 bases and J 2 bases; nucleotides not matched to a gene: 3. The V gene's germline CDR1 is SEHNR and CDR2 FQNEAQ (reference sequence). CDR3 bases: TGTGCCAGCAGCTCCGGGACAGGGACCTACGAGCAGTACTTC. Amino acids: CASSSGTGTYEQYF.

The chain has TRBV10-3 and TRBJ2-5; D uncertain. Between the trimmed V and J ends, which lost 6 bases and 1 base, there was a span of 9 bases. Per germline, CDR1 ENHRY and CDR2 SYGVKD. This CDR3 is 13 amino acids long. Written as DNA, the CDR3 is TGTGCCATCAGCAATGGTTTCCAAGAGACCCAGTACTTC. It encodes CAISNGFQETQYF.

This chain joins TRBV7-2 and TRBJ2-5; D is undetermined. With 6 bases removed from V and 3 bases from J, the gap between germline ends came to 11 bases. The germline V gene encodes CDR1 SGHTA and CDR2 FQGNSA. The CDR3 consists of 13 residues. The CDR3 DNA reads as TGTGCCAGCAGTTATATTCCTAAAGAGACCCAGTACTTC. Its translation: CASSYIPKETQYF.

This clone was counted only a few times. V and J are TRBV6-1 and TRBJ1-2, with D perhaps matching TRBD1 (5 bases). CDR3 length: 14 residues. V was cut by 2 bases and J by 4 bases, with 11 bases left in between. Germline CDR1 is MNHNS and CDR2 is SASEGT. This CDR3 is CASSESSGTYGYTF. The DNA for the CDR3 is TGTGCCAGCAGTGAATCGTCAGGGACCTATGGCTACACCTTC.

The V call is TRBV25-1, the J call TRBJ1-2, with D perhaps matching TRBD1 (5 bases). Germline CDR1 reads MGHDK; CDR2 reads SYGVNS. The CDR3 contains 11 residues. Between the trimmed V and J ends, which lost 8 bases and 4 bases, there was a span of 8 bases. DNA for the CDR3: TGTGCCAGCCAGGGTTTCTATGGCTACACCTTC. Amino acids: CASQGFYGYTF.

The chain joins TRBV2 to TRBJ2-3; 9 bases match TRBD1. The V gene end was trimmed by 8 bases and the J gene end by 6 bases; junction bases not matched to a gene: 3. The CDR3 consists of 12 residues. Germline values: CDR1 SNHLY, CDR2 FYNNEI. The CDR3 sequence: CASHRGHDTQYF. The CDR3 DNA reads TGTGCCAGCCACAGGGGGCATGATACGCAGTATTTT.

The chain carries TRBV4-3 and TRBJ1-3; a weak D match, TRBD1 (5 bases). CDR1 is LGHNA, CDR2 YSLEER, per germline. Trimming pared 0 bases from V and 2 bases from J, leaving 17 bases between. This CDR3 region has 18 residues. DNA of the CDR3: TGCGCCAGCAGCCAAGATCGTCCCCCAGGGATAACTGGAAACACCATATATTTT. It translates to CASSQDRPPGITGNTIYF.

The V call is TRBV13, the J call TRBJ2-6; D unclear. Germline CDR1 is PRHDT and CDR2 is FYEKMQ (reference sequence). The CDR3 covers 11 residues. Trimming took 6 bases from V and 10 from J, leaving 7 bases between them. CDR3 DNA sequence: TGTGCCAGCAGTTTGACAAACGTCCTGACTTTC. Translation gives CASSLTNVLTF.